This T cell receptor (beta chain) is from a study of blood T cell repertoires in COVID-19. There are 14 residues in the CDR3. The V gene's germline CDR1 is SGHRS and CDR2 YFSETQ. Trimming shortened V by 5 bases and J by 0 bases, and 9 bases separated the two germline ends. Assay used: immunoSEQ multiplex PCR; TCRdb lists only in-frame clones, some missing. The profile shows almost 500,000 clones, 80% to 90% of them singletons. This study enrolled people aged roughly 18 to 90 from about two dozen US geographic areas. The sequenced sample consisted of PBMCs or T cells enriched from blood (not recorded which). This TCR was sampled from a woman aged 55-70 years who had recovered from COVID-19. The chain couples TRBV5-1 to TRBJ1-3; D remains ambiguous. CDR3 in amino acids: CASRATSSGNTIYF. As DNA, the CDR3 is TGCGCCAGCAGGGCGACAAGCTCTGGAAACACCATATATTTT.